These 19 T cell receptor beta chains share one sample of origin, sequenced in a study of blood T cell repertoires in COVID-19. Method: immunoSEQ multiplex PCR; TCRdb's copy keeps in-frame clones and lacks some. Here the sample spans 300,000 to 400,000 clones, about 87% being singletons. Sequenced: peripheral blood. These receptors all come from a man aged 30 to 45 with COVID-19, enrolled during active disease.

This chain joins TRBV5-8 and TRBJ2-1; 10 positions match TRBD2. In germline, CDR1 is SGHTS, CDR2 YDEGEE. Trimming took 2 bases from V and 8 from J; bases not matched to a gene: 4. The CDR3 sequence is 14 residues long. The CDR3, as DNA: TGTGCCAGCAGCTTTGGACTAGCGGTCGATGAGCAGTTCTTC. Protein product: CASSFGLAVDEQFF.

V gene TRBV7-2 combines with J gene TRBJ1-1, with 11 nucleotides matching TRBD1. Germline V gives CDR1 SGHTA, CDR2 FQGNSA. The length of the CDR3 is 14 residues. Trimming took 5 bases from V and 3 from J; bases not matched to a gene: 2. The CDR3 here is CASSGQGAHTEAFF. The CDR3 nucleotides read TGTGCCAGCAGCGGACAGGGGGCTCACACTGAAGCTTTCTTT.

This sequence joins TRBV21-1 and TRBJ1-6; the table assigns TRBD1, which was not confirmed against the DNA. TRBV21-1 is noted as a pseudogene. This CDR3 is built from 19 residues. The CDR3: CASTKDRGYIESYNSPLHF. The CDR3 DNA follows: TGTGCCAGCACCAAAGACAGGGGATATATCGAATCCTATAATTCACCCCTCCACTTT.

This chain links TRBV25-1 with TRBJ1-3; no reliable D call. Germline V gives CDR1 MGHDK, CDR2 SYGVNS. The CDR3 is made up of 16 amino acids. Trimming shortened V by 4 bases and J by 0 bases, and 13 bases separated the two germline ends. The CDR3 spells CASSGNQLFSGNTIYF. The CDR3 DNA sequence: TGTGCCAGCAGTGGCAACCAGTTGTTCTCTGGAAACACCATATATTTT.

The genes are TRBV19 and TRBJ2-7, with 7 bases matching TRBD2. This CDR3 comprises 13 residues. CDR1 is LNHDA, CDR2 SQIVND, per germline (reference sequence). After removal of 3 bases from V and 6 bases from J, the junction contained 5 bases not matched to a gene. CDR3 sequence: CASSMGPGGEQYF. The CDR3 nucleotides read TGTGCCAGTAGTATGGGCCCGGGGGGCGAGCAGTACTTC.

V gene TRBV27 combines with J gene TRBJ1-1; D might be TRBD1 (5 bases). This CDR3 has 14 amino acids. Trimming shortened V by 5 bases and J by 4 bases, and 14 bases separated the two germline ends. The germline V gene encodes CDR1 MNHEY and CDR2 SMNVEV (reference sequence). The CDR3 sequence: CASSPSGGSTEAFF. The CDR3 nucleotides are TGTGCCAGCAGTCCTTCGGGGGGTAGCACTGAAGCTTTCTTT.

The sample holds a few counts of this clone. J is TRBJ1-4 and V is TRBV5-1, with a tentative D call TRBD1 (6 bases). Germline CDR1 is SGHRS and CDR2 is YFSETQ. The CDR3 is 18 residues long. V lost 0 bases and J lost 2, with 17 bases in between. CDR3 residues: CASSLDGGGRGTNEKLFF. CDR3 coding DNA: TGCGCCAGCAGCTTGGACGGGGGGGGGCGAGGGACTAATGAAAAACTGTTTTTT.

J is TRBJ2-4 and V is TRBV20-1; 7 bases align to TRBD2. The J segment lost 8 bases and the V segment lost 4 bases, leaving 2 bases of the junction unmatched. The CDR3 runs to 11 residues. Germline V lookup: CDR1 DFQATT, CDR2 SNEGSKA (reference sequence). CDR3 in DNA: TGCAGTGCTAACCGGGGGGACATTCAGTACTTC. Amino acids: CSANRGDIQYF.

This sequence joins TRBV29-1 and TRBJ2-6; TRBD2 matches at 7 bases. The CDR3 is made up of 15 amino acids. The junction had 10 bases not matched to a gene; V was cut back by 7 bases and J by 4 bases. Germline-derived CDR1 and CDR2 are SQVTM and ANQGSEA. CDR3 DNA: TGCAGCGCTTACAGCGGGGCGCGGGGGGCCAACGTCCTGACTTTC. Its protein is CSAYSGARGANVLTF.

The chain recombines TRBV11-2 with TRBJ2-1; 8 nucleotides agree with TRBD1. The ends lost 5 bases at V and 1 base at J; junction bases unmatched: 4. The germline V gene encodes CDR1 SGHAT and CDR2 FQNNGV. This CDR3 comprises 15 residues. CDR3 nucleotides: TGTGCCAGCAGCCCAGGGGGCTGGTCCTACAATGAGCAGTTCTTC. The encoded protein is CASSPGGWSYNEQFF.

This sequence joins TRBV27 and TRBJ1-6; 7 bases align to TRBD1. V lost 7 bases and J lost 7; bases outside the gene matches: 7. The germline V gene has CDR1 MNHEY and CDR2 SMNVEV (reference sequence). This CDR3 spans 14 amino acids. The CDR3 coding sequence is TGTGCCAGCAACCACAGGGGTTTAAATTCACCCCTCCACTTT. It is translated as CASNHRGLNSPLHF.

DNA of the CDR3: TGCAGCGTTCTCGACAGGGTGAACACTGAAGCTTTCTTT. It is translated as CSVLDRVNTEAFF. The gene calls are TRBV29-1 and TRBJ1-1; 7 nucleotides align to TRBD1. The CDR3 is 13 amino acids. Germline V gene lookup returns CDR1 SQVTM and CDR2 ANQGSEA. Unmatched junction bases numbered 3, after V lost 5 bases and J lost 0 bases.

The CDR3 DNA sequence: TGTGCCAGCAGTTTATCAGGGACAGGGGGCTATGGCTACACCTTC. Translated, it gives CASSLSGTGGYGYTF. V gene TRBV28 combines with J gene TRBJ1-2, with TRBD1 identical over 11 bases. Germline CDR1 MDHEN, CDR2 SYDVKM. This CDR3 spans 15 amino acids. After removal of 1 base from V and 4 bases from J, the junction contained 2 bases not matched to a gene.

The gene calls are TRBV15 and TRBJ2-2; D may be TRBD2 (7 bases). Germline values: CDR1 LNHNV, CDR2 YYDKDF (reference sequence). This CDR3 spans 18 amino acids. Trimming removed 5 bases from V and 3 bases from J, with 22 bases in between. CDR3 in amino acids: CATSPPRGLAVYTGELFF. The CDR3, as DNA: TGTGCCACCAGCCCGCCTCGGGGGCTAGCGGTATACACCGGGGAGCTGTTTTTT. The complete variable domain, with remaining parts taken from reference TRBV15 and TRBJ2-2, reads DAMVIQNPRYQVTQFGKPVTLSCSQTLNHNVMYWYQQKSSQAPKLLFHYYDKDFNNEADTPDNFQSRRPNTSFCFLDIRSPGLGDTAMYLCATSPPRGLAVYTGELFFGEGSRLTVL.

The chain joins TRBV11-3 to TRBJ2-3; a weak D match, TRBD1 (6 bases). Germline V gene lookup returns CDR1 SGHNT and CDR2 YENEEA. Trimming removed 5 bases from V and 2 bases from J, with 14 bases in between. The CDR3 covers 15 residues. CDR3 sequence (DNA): TGTGCCAGCAGCCCCGGAAGACAGGTCACAGATACGCAGTATTTT. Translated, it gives CASSPGRQVTDTQYF. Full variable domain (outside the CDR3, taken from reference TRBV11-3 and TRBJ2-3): EAGVVQSPRYKIIEKKQPVAFWCNPISGHNTLYWYLQNLGQGPELLIRYENEEAVDDSQLPKDRFSAERLKGVDSTLKIQPAELGDSAVYLCASSPGRQVTDTQYFGPGTRLTVL.

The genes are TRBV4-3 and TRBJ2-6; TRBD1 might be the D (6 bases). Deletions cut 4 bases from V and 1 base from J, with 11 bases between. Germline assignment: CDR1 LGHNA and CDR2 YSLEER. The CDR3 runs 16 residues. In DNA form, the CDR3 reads TGCGCCAGCAGCCCCGAAGGGGGTTCTGGGGCCAACGTCCTGACTTTC. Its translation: CASSPEGGSGANVLTF.

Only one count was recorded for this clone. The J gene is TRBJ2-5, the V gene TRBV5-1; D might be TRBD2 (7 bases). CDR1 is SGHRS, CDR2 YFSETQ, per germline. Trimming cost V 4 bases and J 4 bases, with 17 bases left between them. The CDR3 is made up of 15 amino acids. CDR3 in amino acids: CASSRGGGSSETQYF. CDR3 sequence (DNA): TGCGCCAGCAGCAGGGGAGGGGGTTCATCAGAGACCCAGTACTTC. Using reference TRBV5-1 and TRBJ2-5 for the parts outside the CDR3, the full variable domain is KAGVTQTPRYLIKTRGQQVTLSCSPISGHRSVSWYQQTPGQGLQFLFEYFSETQRNKGNFPGRFSGRQFSNSRSEMNVSTLELGDSALYLCASSRGGGSSETQYFGPGTRLLVL.

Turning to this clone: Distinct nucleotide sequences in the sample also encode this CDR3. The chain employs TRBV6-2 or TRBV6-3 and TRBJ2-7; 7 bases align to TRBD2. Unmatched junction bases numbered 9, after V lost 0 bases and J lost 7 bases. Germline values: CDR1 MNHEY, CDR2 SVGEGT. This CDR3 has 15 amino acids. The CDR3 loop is CASSYSTRDYYEQYF. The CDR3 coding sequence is TGTGCCAGCAGTTACTCTACCAGGGACTACTATGAGCAGTACTTC.

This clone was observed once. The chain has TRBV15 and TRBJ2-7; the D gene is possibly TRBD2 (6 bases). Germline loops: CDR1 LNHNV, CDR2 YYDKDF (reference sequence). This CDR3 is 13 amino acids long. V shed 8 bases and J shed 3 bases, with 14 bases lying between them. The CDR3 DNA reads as TGTGCCACCTCTCCTCTTAGCGGCTACGAGCAGTACTTC. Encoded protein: CATSPLSGYEQYF. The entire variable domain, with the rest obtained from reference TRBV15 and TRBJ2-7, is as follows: DAMVIQNPRYQVTQFGKPVTLSCSQTLNHNVMYWYQQKSSQAPKLLFHYYDKDFNNEADTPDNFQSRRPNTSFCFLDIRSPGLGDTAMYLCATSPLSGYEQYFGPGTRLTVT.